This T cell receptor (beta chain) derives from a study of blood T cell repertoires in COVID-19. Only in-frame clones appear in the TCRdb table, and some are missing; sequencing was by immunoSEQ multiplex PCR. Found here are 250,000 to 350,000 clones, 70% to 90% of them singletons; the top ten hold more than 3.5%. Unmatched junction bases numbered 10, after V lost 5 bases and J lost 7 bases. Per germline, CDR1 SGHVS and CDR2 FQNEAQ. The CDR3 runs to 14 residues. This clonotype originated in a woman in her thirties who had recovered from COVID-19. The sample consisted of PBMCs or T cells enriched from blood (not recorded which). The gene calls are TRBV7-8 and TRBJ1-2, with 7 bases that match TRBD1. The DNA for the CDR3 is TGTGCCAGCAGCCCTGGAGGGTCAGGGGGTGGCTACACCTTC. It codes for CASSPGGSGGGYTF.